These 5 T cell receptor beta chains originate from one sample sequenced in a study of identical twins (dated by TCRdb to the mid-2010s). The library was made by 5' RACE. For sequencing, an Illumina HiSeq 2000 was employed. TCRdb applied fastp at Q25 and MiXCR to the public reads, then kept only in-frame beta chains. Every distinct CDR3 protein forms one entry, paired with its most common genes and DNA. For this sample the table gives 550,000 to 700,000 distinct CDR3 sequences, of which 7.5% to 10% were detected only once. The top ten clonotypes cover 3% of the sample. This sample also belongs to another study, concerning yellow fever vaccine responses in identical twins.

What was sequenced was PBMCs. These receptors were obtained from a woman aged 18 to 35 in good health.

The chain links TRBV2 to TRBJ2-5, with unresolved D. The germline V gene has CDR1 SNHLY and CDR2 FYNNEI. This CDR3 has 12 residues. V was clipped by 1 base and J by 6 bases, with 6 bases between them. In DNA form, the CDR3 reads TGTGCCAGCAGTGAAGTGGTCCAGACCCAGTACTTC. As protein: CASSEVVQTQYF.

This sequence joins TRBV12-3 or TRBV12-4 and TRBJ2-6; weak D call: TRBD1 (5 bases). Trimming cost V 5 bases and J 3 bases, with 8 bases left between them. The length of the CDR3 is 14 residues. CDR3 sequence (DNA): TGTGCCAGCAGTCAGGGTTATGGGGCCAACGTCCTGACTTTC. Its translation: CASSQGYGANVLTF.

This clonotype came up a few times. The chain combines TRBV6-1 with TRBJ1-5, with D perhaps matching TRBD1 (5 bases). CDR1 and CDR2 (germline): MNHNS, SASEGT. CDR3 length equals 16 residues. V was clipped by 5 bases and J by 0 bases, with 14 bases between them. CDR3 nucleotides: TGTGCCAGCAGTAAAGGAGACAGATATAGCAATCAGCCCCAGCATTTT. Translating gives CASSKGDRYSNQPQHF.

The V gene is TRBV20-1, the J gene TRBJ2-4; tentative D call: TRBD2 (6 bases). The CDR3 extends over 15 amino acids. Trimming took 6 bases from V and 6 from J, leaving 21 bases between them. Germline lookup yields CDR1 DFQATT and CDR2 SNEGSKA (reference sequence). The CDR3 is CSANERVSLLNIQYF. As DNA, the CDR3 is TGCAGTGCGAATGAGCGGGTCTCATTGTTAAACATTCAGTACTTC.

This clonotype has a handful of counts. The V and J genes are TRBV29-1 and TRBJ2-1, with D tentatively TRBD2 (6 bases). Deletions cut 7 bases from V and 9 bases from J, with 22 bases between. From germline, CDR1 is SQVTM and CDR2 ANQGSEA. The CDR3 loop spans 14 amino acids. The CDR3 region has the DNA TGCAGCGGGGGGGAGACTAGGGGTAATGGTGAGCAGTTCTTC. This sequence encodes CSGGETRGNGEQFF.